These 16 T cell receptor beta chains share one sample of origin, sequenced in a study of blood T cells in healthy people across ages. The second PCR ran about 6 to 11 cycles with a sample-barcoded 5' primer and J-beta primers. TCRdb reprocessed the 5' RACE reads via MiXCR and lists one record per CDR3 protein. Counted here are about 1.5 million distinct CDR3 sequences, about 42% occurring once; the ten biggest clones make up less than 5%. Input material: blood. Every receptor here comes from a woman younger than 35 in good health.

This clonotype turned up a few times. V usage is TRBV7-3 and J usage is TRBJ2-1, with 12 nucleotides matching TRBD2. The CDR3 totals 16 residues. Trimming cost V 0 bases and J 7 bases; bases outside gene matches: 4. Germline CDR1 SGHTA, CDR2 FQGTGA. CDR3 nucleotide sequence: TGTGCCAGCAGCTTAACGGGGGGGACTAGCGGGAATGAGCAGTTCTTC. As protein: CASSLTGGTSGNEQFF.

With regard to this clonotype: An end of the junction does not agree with germline; a read error may underlie this. The chain uses TRBV6-5 and TRBJ1-2, with 9 nucleotides matching TRBD1. CDR3 size: 16 residues. Germline CDR1 and CDR2: MNHEY and SVGAGI. CDR3 sequence reads: CASRYSNRGRAYGHTF. In DNA form, the CDR3 reads TGTGCCAGCCGTTACTCGAACAGGGGGCGCGCCTATGGCCACACCTTC.

V gene TRBV7-2 combines with J gene TRBJ2-5, with D unresolved. From germline, CDR1 is SGHTA and CDR2 FQGNSA. This CDR3 region has 12 residues. V was shortened by 5 bases and J by 2 bases, with 6 bases between the two germline ends. In DNA, the CDR3 is TGTGCCAGCAGCCGTCATCAAGAGACCCAGTACTTC. This translates into CASSRHQETQYF.

The V gene is TRBV7-2, the J gene TRBJ2-4, with D perhaps matching TRBD2 (7 bases). Near its end, the DNA agrees better with TRBJ2-7, so the J call may be wrong. The CDR3 spans 17 residues. CDR1 and CDR2 from the germline V gene are SGHTA and FQGNSA. For the CDR3, the DNA is TGTGCCAGCAGCTTAGACCCCGGTAGGGGGGGATCCTACGAGCAGTACTTC. This encodes CASSLDPGRGGSYEQYF.

The rearrangement uses TRBV11-2 and TRBJ2-7; 8 bases align to TRBD2. Unmatched junction bases numbered 6, after V lost 2 bases and J lost 3 bases. Germline assignment: CDR1 SGHAT and CDR2 FQNNGV. CDR3 size: 15 residues. The CDR3 protein is CASSLIGRGDYEQYF. CDR3 sequence (DNA): TGTGCCAGCAGCTTAATCGGGAGGGGAGACTACGAGCAGTACTTC.

This clonotype was seen more than once but under ten times. This chain joins TRBV3-1 and TRBJ2-7, with a weak D call TRBD1 (8 bases). CDR3 length: 14 residues. V lost 3 bases, J lost 5 bases, and 14 bases lay in between. Germline V gene lookup returns CDR1 LGHDT and CDR2 YNNKEL (reference sequence). CDR3 nucleotide sequence: TGTGCCAGCAGCCAGACAGGGGAGGGGGACGAGCAGTACTTC. It is translated as CASSQTGEGDEQYF.

The chain uses TRBV12-3 or TRBV12-4 and TRBJ1-2, with TRBD1 matching over 7 bases. The CDR3 is made up of 14 amino acids. V lost 5 bases and J lost 3; bases outside the gene matches: 6. For the CDR3, the DNA is TGTGCCAGCAGTGCAGGCAGGGGGGACTATGGCTACACCTTC. This sequence encodes CASSAGRGDYGYTF.

This clonotype occurred a few times. The rearrangement joins TRBV5-1 to TRBJ2-3; D might be TRBD1 (6 bases). This CDR3 has 16 residues. Trimming pared 0 bases from V and 2 bases from J, leaving 13 bases between. Germline V gene lookup returns CDR1 SGHRS and CDR2 YFSETQ. The chain's CDR3 is CASSLAPGQDTDTQYF. Written as DNA, the CDR3 is TGCGCCAGCAGCTTGGCACCGGGACAAGACACAGATACGCAGTATTTT. The entire variable domain, with the rest obtained from reference TRBV5-1 and TRBJ2-3, is as follows: KAGVTQTPRYLIKTRGQQVTLSCSPISGHRSVSWYQQTPGQGLQFLFEYFSETQRNKGNFPGRFSGRQFSNSRSEMNVSTLELGDSALYLCASSLAPGQDTDTQYFGPGTRLTVL.

This clonotype was counted only a few times. V and J are TRBV7-2 and TRBJ2-1; 10 bases line up with TRBD2. The J segment lost 4 bases and the V segment lost 2 bases, leaving 11 bases of the junction unmatched. The CDR3 contains 18 residues. CDR1 SGHTA and CDR2 FQGNSA come from the germline V gene. This CDR3 is CASSLSIVAGGGYNEQFF. Here the CDR3 DNA reads TGTGCCAGCAGCTTATCTATAGTAGCGGGAGGCGGGTACAATGAGCAGTTCTTC.

A remark on this clonotype: This is likely a read error, given that the CDR3 carries no conserved phenylalanine or tryptophan at its end. The rearrangement links TRBV7-9 to TRBJ2-7, with 9 nucleotides matching TRBD2. The closer fit of TRBJ2-5 to the DNA end suggests the J call may be wrong. Germline CDR1 reads SEHNR; CDR2 reads FQNEAQ (reference sequence). CDR3 length: 16 amino acids. The CDR3 region has the DNA TGTGCCAGCAGCTTACGAACTAGCGGGTTACAAGAGACCCAGTACCTC. Residues: CASSLRTSGLQETQYL.

The chain carries TRBV29-1 and TRBJ2-7, with D possibly being TRBD1 (6 bases). V was shortened by 6 bases and J by 7 bases, with 19 bases between the two germline ends. This CDR3 has 13 residues. Germline lookup yields CDR1 SQVTM and CDR2 ANQGSEA. DNA for the CDR3: TGCAGCGTCGTCAGGGTCAGGGACAATGAGCAGTACTTC. Amino acids: CSVVRVRDNEQYF.

This clonotype was seen more than once but under ten times. The rearrangement links TRBV5-1 to TRBJ2-1, with TRBD2 matching over 13 bases. This CDR3 is built from 14 residues. In germline, CDR1 is SGHRS, CDR2 YFSETQ. J lost 6 bases, V lost 8 bases, and 5 bases had no gene match. The CDR3, as DNA: TGCGCCAGGACCGGGACTAGCGGGATCAATGAGCAGTTCTTC. Encoded protein: CARTGTSGINEQFF.

The genes are TRBV20-1 and TRBJ1-4; perhaps TRBD1 as D (5 bases). This CDR3 spans 13 amino acids. Trimming removed 4 bases at V and 4 bases at J, with 10 bases between. Per the germline V gene, CDR1 is DFQATT and CDR2 is SNEGSKA (reference sequence). CDR3 DNA: TGCAGTGCTATCCGGGACCTTAATGAAAAACTGTTTTTT. Translated: CSAIRDLNEKLFF.

This sequence joins TRBV10-3 and TRBJ2-3; 14 bases are a match to TRBD2. The CDR3 has 17 residues. Germline values: CDR1 ENHRY, CDR2 SYGVKD. The trim removed 3 bases at V and 1 base at J, leaving 3 bases unmatched. CDR3 sequence reads: CAISEGLAGGGTDTQYF. The CDR3 DNA sequence: TGTGCCATCAGTGAAGGACTAGCGGGAGGTGGCACAGATACGCAGTATTTT.

In nucleotides, the CDR3 is TGCAGCGGCGGCGGGGGCTCCTACAATGAGCAGTTCTTC. Protein product: CSGGGGSYNEQFF. The rearrangement uses TRBV29-1 and TRBJ2-1, with TRBD2 matching over 7 bases. From germline, CDR1 is SQVTM and CDR2 ANQGSEA. The CDR3 length is 13 residues. Trimming took 7 bases from V and 0 from J; bases not matched to a gene: 3.

This clonotype was detected many times. The chain recombines TRBV5-1 with TRBJ2-7; 7 positions agree with TRBD1. J was trimmed by 2 bases and V by 4 bases; bases with no gene match: 6. Germline CDR1 reads SGHRS; CDR2 reads YFSETQ. This CDR3 contains 14 residues. The DNA for the CDR3 is TGCGCCAGCAGCGTACCGGGACAGCCCTACGAGCAGTACTTC. It encodes CASSVPGQPYEQYF.